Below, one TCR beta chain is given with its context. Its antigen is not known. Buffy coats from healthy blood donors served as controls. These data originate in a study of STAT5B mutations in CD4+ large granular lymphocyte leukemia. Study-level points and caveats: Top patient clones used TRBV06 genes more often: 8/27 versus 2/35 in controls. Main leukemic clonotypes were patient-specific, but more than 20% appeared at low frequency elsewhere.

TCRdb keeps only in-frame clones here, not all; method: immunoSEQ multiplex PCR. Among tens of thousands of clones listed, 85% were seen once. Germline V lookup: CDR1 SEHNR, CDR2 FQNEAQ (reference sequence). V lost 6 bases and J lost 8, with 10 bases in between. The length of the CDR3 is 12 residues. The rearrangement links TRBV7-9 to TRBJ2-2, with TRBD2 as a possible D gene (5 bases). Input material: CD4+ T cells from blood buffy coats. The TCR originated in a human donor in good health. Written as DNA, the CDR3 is TGTGCCAGCAGAGGGAGAGGAGGGGAGCTGTTTTTT. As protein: CASRGRGGELFF.